This T cell receptor (beta chain) was sequenced during a study of T cell responses to AZD1222 COVID-19 vaccine. Study overall: Second doses at about 4 or about 12 weeks were pooled.

Study results and limitations: Elevations in Spike-specific TCR breadth and depth followed administration of two AZD1222 doses. Only after the peak T cell response were repertoires sampled. Baseline seropositivity occurred in only 5 or 6 AZD1222 recipients.

About this clone: The antigen is not known.

Losses at the gene ends were 1 base for V and 6 bases for J; bases not matched to a gene: 4. Germline V gene sequence: CDR1 LNHDA, CDR2 SQIVND (reference sequence). The length of the CDR3 is 17 residues. Libraries were prepared by immunoSEQ multiplex PCR; TCRdb keeps only in-frame clonotypes and omits some of them. Among approximately 150,000 clones listed, about 90% were seen once. This sequence was found in an adult in good health. The sequencing used peripheral blood, collected on day 0 of AZD1222 vaccination. The chain is built from TRBV19 and TRBJ2-2; 14 bases agree with TRBD2. The CDR3 bases are TGTGCCAGTAGTATAGGGACTAGCGGGAGGTACGCCGGGGAGCTGTTTTTT. This codes for CASSIGTSGRYAGELFF.